This T cell receptor (beta chain) is drawn from a study of shared clonotypes between healthy human individuals (dated by TCRdb to the early 2020s). Background for the entire study: The cohort included a few men and a couple of women between 18 and 49 years of age. To estimate repertoire size and how much clonotypes are shared between individuals, the study performed deep sequencing of blood TCR repertoires from a few healthy adults. For each donor, three plates each were used for CD4 naive and CD4 memory, two plates were used for CD8 naive, and one plate was used for CD8 memory. Libraries were prepared and TCR repertoires were sequenced by different laboratories using diverse techniques, in order to increase sequencing depth and limit assay-specific biases. Leukapheresis yielded between about 0.85 and 9.5 billion PBMCs per donor.

Using the deep immunoSEQ assay, multiplex PCR amplified TCR CDR3 regions from genomic DNA. Extracted genomic DNA from each cell subset was spread evenly across all wells of several immunoSEQ 96-well plates, with each plate serving as a replicate. For sorted subsets, each replicate PCR was loaded with 200 ng genomic DNA, equivalent to about 30,000 T cell genomes. Purified libraries were quantified with a Qubit 3.0 fluorometer, sized on a Bioanalyzer 2100, and re-quantified with the KAPA Library Quantification kit. Every immunoSEQ 96-well plate was sequenced on a separate single-read 150-cycle Illumina NextSeq 550 flow cell. Per the source publication's procedure: Because only junctional sequences without quality scores were contained in the immunoSEQ output, filtering matching that applied to full-length reads could not be performed. To assign V/J genes and CDR3, sequences were annotated against IMGT germline references using PyIR, a Python wrapper for IgBLAST v1.9. Any read was removed if the V/J assignment was weak (E-value above 1e-6), the CDR3 was missing, or the read contained stop codons, out-of-frame junctions, or ambiguous translated residues. V3J clonotypes were defined as sequences sharing the same inferred V gene, J gene, and CDR3 amino acid sequence. The percentage overlap between two repertoires was calculated by dividing the number of shared unique clonotypes by the size of the smaller repertoire. RTK rarefaction, the Chao1 estimator, and Recon v2.1 estimates of unobserved clonotypes were used to assess repertoire richness. OLGA was used to compute generation probabilities for all TCRbeta clonotypes that the gDNA method yielded from a few donors. Entries here come from immuneACCESS through TCRdb and include only in-frame sequences with V and J called. Some clones fail to appear in such tables; in the studies checked, an unresolved V gene covers under half of the shortfall, and the cause of the remainder is unknown. V and J calls and clone size are as listed in that table; D and trimming were resolved from the DNA. The sample table records around 700,000 clones; under 95% of these occur just once. The ten largest clones capture about a quarter of the sample.

General findings and caveats noted by the study authors: Because the study included a small number of donors, the genetic and exposure-history diversity represented was limited. Across four donors, about 4.5% of naive CD4, around 3.5% of naive CD8, around 2.1% of memory CD4, and 0.3% to 0.45% of memory CD8 clonotypes were shared. Sampling was restricted to blood, and TCR repertoires in tissue are likely to differ from TCR repertoires in blood. Pairwise subsampling indicated that sequencing depth was expected to affect the degree of clonotype sharing among donors. Incomplete sequencing was indicated by rarefaction of sorted-subset datasets, despite the large sequencing depth. Naive subsets generally had larger estimated clonotype richness than memory subsets did. Clonotypes shared by all four sorted-subset donors showed higher generation probabilities than non-shared clonotypes.

For the CD8 naive samples, CD45RO-negative cells were positively selected for CCR7, yielding a CD45RA+CCR7+ population from which TemRA cells were excluded. The donors were healthy, HIV-negative adults who had no recently reported acute infections or vaccinations. Every donor was a Caucasian adult living in Nashville, Tennessee, USA. Blood was obtained by leukapheresis, after which PBMCs were separated by Ficoll-Histopaque density gradient centrifugation and cryopreserved in liquid nitrogen vapor phase. Analytical flow cytometry was used to check the purity and quantity of each magnetically sorted T cell population. Genomic DNA was isolated from every sorted fraction and measured by UV absorbance on a Nanodrop 2000c. Spanning cysteine to phenylalanine, the CDR3 consists of 14 amino acids. The DNA shown is the 42-base CDR3, in frame from base 1. Per the germline V gene, MNHEY is the CDR1 and SVGAGI is the CDR2. Between the V and J ends, shortened by 6 bases and 2 bases respectively, the junction contains 14 bases.

Comment on this clone: Its antigen remains undetermined. Per-base quality was not reported, and no clone a single base away is much larger than it.

Sequences were obtained from naive CD8+ T cells sorted from blood. Sample cell subset or site, as interpreted from the label and publication: CD45RA+CCR7+. Here the chain combines TRBV6-5 and TRBJ2-7; no D segment can be confidently identified. The source of this sequence is a young man in good health. CDR3 region: CASSPVGRTYEQYF. In nucleotides, the sequence is TGTGCCAGCAGCCCCGTCGGCCGGACCTACGAGCAGTACTTC.